This section outlines one T cell receptor (beta chain) sequence together with its context. Its target is unknown. One end of the junction varies from germline; a read error may be responsible. These data are taken from a study of OX40 agonist ivuxolimab in advanced cancers. Study overall: Ivuxolimab, which is an agonistic anti-OX40 (CD134) antibody, was administered to the patients. Ivuxolimab was administered intravenously to patients at 0.01 to 10 mg/kg every 2 weeks.

The CDR3 is 15 amino acids. Per the germline V gene, CDR1 is SSHAT and CDR2 is FNYEAQ (reference sequence). Sequencing used immunoSEQ multiplex PCR; TCRdb keeps in-frame clones, though not all of them. The sample consists of 150,000 to 180,000 clones, under 95% of them appearing once. General observations from the study: Some of the lowest clonal expansion was seen in partial responders at 0.1-3.0 mg/kg.

V and J are TRBV7-7 and TRBJ2-3; 10 bases fit TRBD1. Sequencing was performed on CD4+ or CD8+ T cells sorted from blood, taken in a trial of the OX40 agonist ivuxolimab. This clonotype was sampled from an adult with an advanced solid tumor such as melanoma, head and neck, liver or kidney cancer. The CDR3 sequence: CASSSGQGGTDTQYF. In nucleotides, the CDR3 is TGTGCTAGCAGCTCTGGACAGGGGGGCACAGATACGCAGTATTTT.